One and the same sample provided the 18 T cell receptor beta chains below, sequenced in a study of Graves' ophthalmopathy and Graves' hyperthyroidism. RNA served as the template for amplifying TCR beta CDR3 regions. The workflow started with a first-round RT-PCR run with HTBI primers and then moved on to a second-round multiplex PCR. TCRdb recomputed calls from the multiplex PCR reads with MiXCR, one row per CDR3 protein. The table lists approximately 210,000 distinct CDR3 sequences, under 30% of them singletons. The material sequenced was peripheral blood. Receptors were obtained from a man aged 50 or older with Graves' ophthalmopathy.

This clonotype was counted ten times or more. This chain connects TRBV24-1 to TRBJ1-1; TRBD1 is a possible D gene (5 bases). V shed 4 bases and J shed 0 bases, with 11 bases lying between them. Per the germline V gene, CDR1 is KGHDR and CDR2 is SFDVKD. The CDR3 sequence is 15 residues long. CDR3 in DNA: TGTGCCACCAGTGACCAGGGATCCCTGAACACTGAAGCTTTCTTT. Amino acid sequence: CATSDQGSLNTEAFF.

The rearrangement joins TRBV27 to TRBJ2-7; the D gene is possibly TRBD2 (6 bases). CDR3 size: 15 residues. Germline V lookup: CDR1 MNHEY, CDR2 SMNVEV (reference sequence). V was clipped by 6 bases and J by 3 bases, with 18 bases between them. The CDR3 DNA follows: TGTGCCAGCAGCTCCCGGGGAGGCGGGAACTACGAGCAGTACTTC. Encoded protein: CASSSRGGGNYEQYF.

V gene TRBV7-3 combines with J gene TRBJ1-1; a possible D gene is TRBD1 (6 bases). Trimming left V 5 bases short and J 1 base short, with 11 bases between. Germline V CDR1 and CDR2: SGHTA, FQGTGA. CDR3 length equals 14 residues. In nucleotides, the CDR3 is TGTGCCAGCAGCCCGGGACATTCGAACACTGAAGCTTTCTTT. Protein sequence: CASSPGHSNTEAFF. The full variable domain, with the rest looked up from reference TRBV7-3 and TRBJ1-1, is GAGVSQTPSNKVTEKGKYVELRCDPISGHTALYWYRQSLGQGPEFLIYFQGTGAADDSGLPNDRFFAVRPEGSVSTLKIQRTERGDSAVYLCASSPGHSNTEAFFGQGTRLTVV.

There are many counts of this clonotype. The junction and the germline gene differ at one end; a read error may be behind it. V usage is TRBV6-2 or TRBV6-3 and J usage is TRBJ2-5, with no clear D. Germline assignment: CDR1 MNHEY and CDR2 SVGEGT. The length of the CDR3 is 12 residues. CDR3 coding DNA: TGTGCCAGCAGTTACGGTCGTAGCTCCGCCAGTTTC. As protein: CASSYGRSSASF.

This clonotype was counted many times. This chain joins TRBV19 and TRBJ2-5, with D perhaps matching TRBD1 (8 bases). Trimming cost V 3 bases and J 6 bases, with 23 bases left between them. This CDR3 region has 17 residues. In germline, CDR1 is LNHDA, CDR2 SQIVND (reference sequence). This CDR3 is CASSMSLLQGGRKTQYF. DNA for the CDR3: TGTGCCAGTAGTATGTCCCTCTTACAGGGGGGGAGGAAGACCCAGTACTTC. Combining the CDR3 with reference TRBV19 and TRBJ2-5 gives the whole variable domain DGGITQSPKYLFRKEGQNVTLSCEQNLNHDAMYWYRQDPGQGLRLIYYSQIVNDFQKGDIAEGYSVSREKKESFPLTVTSAQKNPTAFYLCASSMSLLQGGRKTQYFGPGTRLLVL.

This clonotype has a count of ten or more. CDR3 protein: CSARETGETQYF. CDR3 in DNA: TGCAGTGCTAGAGAAACGGGGGAGACCCAGTACTTC. The rearrangement links TRBV20-1 to TRBJ2-5; D perhaps matches TRBD2 (5 bases). This CDR3 has 12 amino acids. V was trimmed by 0 bases and J by 5 bases, leaving 7 bases between them. The V gene's germline CDR1 is DFQATT and CDR2 SNEGSKA (reference sequence).

The sample holds many counts of this clonotype. V is TRBV24-1 and J is TRBJ1-5; possibly TRBD1 for D (5 bases). Trimming cost V 7 bases and J 3 bases, with 9 bases left between them. The CDR3 runs to 13 residues. The germline V gene has CDR1 KGHDR and CDR2 SFDVKD. CDR3 sequence: CATSRQSNQPQHF. For the CDR3, the DNA is TGTGCCACCAGCAGACAGTCCAATCAGCCCCAGCATTTT.

This clonotype was observed at least ten times. The chain combines TRBV11-1 with TRBJ2-2; 7 bases match TRBD2. With V trimmed by 5 bases and J by 1 base, 7 bases remained unmatched. The CDR3 loop spans 16 amino acids. CDR1 SGHAT and CDR2 FQDESV come from the germline V gene (reference sequence). The CDR3: CASSPRVAGNTGELFF. The CDR3 bases are TGTGCCAGCAGCCCCCGTGTAGCGGGGAACACCGGGGAGCTGTTTTTT.

This clonotype was detected many times. The chain combines TRBV2 with TRBJ1-2; D not resolved. The length of the CDR3 is 13 residues. The V end was cut by 7 bases, the J end by 3 bases, with 12 bases between. CDR1 SNHLY and CDR2 FYNNEI come from the germline V gene. DNA of the CDR3: TGTGCCAGCACCAGGACGGTCTACTATGGCTACACCTTC. It translates to CASTRTVYYGYTF. The full variable domain, with the rest looked up from reference TRBV2 and TRBJ1-2, is EPEVTQTPSHQVTQMGQEVILRCVPISNHLYFYWYRQILGQKVEFLVSFYNNEISEKSEIFDDQFSVERPDGSNFTLKIRSTKLEDSAMYFCASTRTVYYGYTFGSGTRLTVV.

This chain links TRBV4-2 with TRBJ2-6; 7 positions match TRBD2. The trim removed 0 bases at V and 2 bases at J, leaving 1 base unmatched. The CDR3 contains 16 residues. Germline V gene data show CDR1 as LGHNA and CDR2 as YNFKEQ. In nucleotides, the CDR3 is TGTGCCAGCAGCCAAGATGGGGGGGCTGGGGCCAACGTCCTGACTTTC. Residues: CASSQDGGAGANVLTF.

The gene calls are TRBV6-1 and TRBJ1-2; D remains ambiguous. Germline V gene sequence: CDR1 MNHNS, CDR2 SASEGT. Trimming cost V 6 bases and J 4 bases, with 15 bases left between them. The CDR3 loop spans 14 amino acids. The CDR3 loop is CASSSSLLAYGYTF. CDR3 DNA sequence: TGTGCCAGCAGCTCGTCCCTTCTCGCCTATGGCTACACCTTC.

This chain uses TRBV7-3 with TRBJ2-3, with D maybe TRBD2 (6 bases). The V gene lost 6 bases and the J gene lost 0 bases, with 13 bases spanning the gap. Germline CDR1 reads SGHTA; CDR2 reads FQGTGA. The CDR3 length is 15 residues. The CDR3 reads CASSRRRGSTDTQYF. CDR3 in DNA: TGTGCCAGCAGTCGGAGGCGGGGTAGCACAGATACGCAGTATTTT.

This clonotype was seen ten or more times. This sequence joins TRBV4-1 and TRBJ1-3; maybe TRBD1 (6 bases). The germline V gene encodes CDR1 MGHRA and CDR2 YSYEKL. Between the trimmed V and J ends, which lost 5 bases and 8 bases, there was a span of 7 bases. The CDR3 runs 11 residues. The DNA of the CDR3 is TGCGCCAGCAGCAGGGGGGACACCATATATTTT. It translates to CASSRGDTIYF.

The V call is TRBV12-3 or TRBV12-4, the J call TRBJ2-5; D might be TRBD1 (5 bases). V was trimmed by 6 bases and J by 4 bases, leaving 12 bases between them. This CDR3 region has 13 residues. The CDR3 coding sequence is TGTGCCAGCAGACTGGAAGGGGCAGAGACCCAGTACTTC. The encoded protein is CASRLEGAETQYF.

The rearrangement links TRBV10-3 to TRBJ1-6; 7 nucleotides agree with TRBD1. CDR3 size: 14 residues. The junction had 5 bases not matched to a gene; V was cut back by 6 bases and J by 6 bases. CDR1 is ENHRY, CDR2 SYGVKD, per germline. CDR3 bases: TGTGCCATCAGCTCAGACAGGGTTAATTCACCCCTCCACTTT. Its translation is CAISSDRVNSPLHF.

The rearrangement joins TRBV6-1 to TRBJ1-2; 8 bases match TRBD1. The CDR3 spans 14 residues. Germline V gene data show CDR1 as MNHNS and CDR2 as SASEGT. After removal of 3 bases from V and 4 bases from J, the junction contained 4 bases not matched to a gene. The CDR3 DNA reads TGTGCCAGCAGTGAGCTGGGACAGGTCTATGGCTACACCTTC. Translating it yields CASSELGQVYGYTF.

The sample holds many counts of this clonotype. The chain is built from TRBV6-5 and TRBJ1-5; tentative D call: TRBD1 (5 bases). V gave up 2 bases and J gave up 9 bases, with 14 bases separating them. Germline-derived CDR1 and CDR2 are MNHEY and SVGAGI. The CDR3 is 14 amino acids. CDR3: CASSYGAGWAPQHF. As DNA, the CDR3 is TGTGCCAGCAGTTACGGGGCGGGATGGGCGCCCCAGCATTTT.

This clonotype was found many times. The V call is TRBV6-5, the J call TRBJ2-5; 7 bases are a match to TRBD2. The V segment lost 3 bases and the J segment 5 bases; nucleotides outside the gene matches: 9. The germline V gene has CDR1 MNHEY and CDR2 SVGAGI. This CDR3 has 15 residues. The CDR3 loop is CASSYDPAGLETQYF. For the CDR3, the DNA is TGTGCCAGCAGTTATGATCCAGCGGGATTGGAGACCCAGTACTTC.